Listed below are T cell receptor beta chains from one sample, sequenced in a study of CDR3 diversity in severe acne. TCRdb reprocessed the PCR reads with MiXCR, giving one entry per CDR3 protein. Seen here are 79,000 or so distinct CDR3 sequences, about half observed once, and the top ten hold roughly 11%. Input material: blood. These receptors all come from a male donor with severe acne vulgaris. Both conserved end residues are part of each CDR3.

v_gene,j_gene,CDR3aa
TRBV11-2,TRBJ2-7,CASSPGSDYEQYF
TRBV20-1,TRBJ2-3,CSASTSTDTQYF
TRBV7-9,TRBJ2-5,CASSLEGDMLAQYF
TRBV7-9,TRBJ1-2,CASSVGLNYGYTF
TRBV7-9,TRBJ2-7,CASSQMSDFEQYF
TRBV5-4,TRBJ2-2,CASSLGLAGYTGELFF
TRBV29-1,TRBJ2-1,CSVQEPGEQFF
TRBV2,TRBJ2-4,CASSEGYF
TRBV20-1,TRBJ2-1,CSATGLAVSLGVNEQFF
TRBV15,TRBJ2-3,CATSKGAGGGAGTQYF
TRBV10-2,TRBJ1-1,CASKISGGTLDTEAFF
TRBV20-1,TRBJ2-7,CSARGQGDHEQYF
TRBV10-3,TRBJ2-7,CAISPGGGEQYF
TRBV10-2,TRBJ1-1,CASSESEGGAFF
TRBV5-6,TRBJ1-6,CASSLGRGSPLHF
TRBV11-2,TRBJ2-3,CASSLGLVTDTQYF
TRBV15,TRBJ2-3,CASDTSGTDTQYF
TRBV28,TRBJ1-2,CASSISSILRWYGYTF
TRBV2,TRBJ1-1,CASMGRRNTEAFF
TRBV12-3/TRBV12-4,TRBJ2-7,CASSLLTAEQYF
TRBV5-1,TRBJ2-1,CASSSGLRYNEQFF
TRBV24-1,TRBJ2-3,CATSDLFSRPSTDTQYF
TRBV29-1,TRBJ1-1,CSTFLIGRELNTEAFF
TRBV12-3/TRBV12-4,TRBJ1-1,CASRDSWTEAFF
TRBV29-1,TRBJ1-1,CSVDWDTEAFF
TRBV9,TRBJ1-5,CASSQDIQGNQPQHF
TRBV10-3,TRBJ2-6,CAIRPGEGANVLTF
TRBV28,TRBJ2-5,CAGTPAARQETQYF
TRBV10-1,TRBJ1-1,CASRQGLNTEAFF
TRBV20-1,TRBJ1-2,CSAWTGEVDGYTF
TRBV20-1,TRBJ2-7,CSANSGQGVREQYF
TRBV6-1,TRBJ2-7,CASTSGTAHSYEQYF
TRBV25-1,TRBJ1-2,CASTVDGVGYAF
TRBV2,TRBJ2-2,CASSGGELFF
TRBV13,TRBJ1-1,CASSPSTGLNTEAFF
TRBV29-1,TRBJ1-5,CSVVFSGTRNQPQHF
TRBV19,TRBJ2-3,CASSPAGPLGIDTQYF
TRBV10-2,TRBJ2-6,CASGEGGVWANVLTF
TRBV2,TRBJ2-7,CASGPGGSNTGKVAEQYF
TRBV18,TRBJ2-2,CASRGERSNTGELFF
TRBV7-9,TRBJ2-7,CASSSLTGAVNIYEQYF
TRBV15,TRBJ1-5,CATSRERFNQPQHF
TRBV29-1,TRBJ2-7,CSVGTGSYEQYF
TRBV4-1,TRBJ2-7,CASSTGPGLAGYEQYF
TRBV6-1,TRBJ2-3,CASSVSSGGADTQYF
TRBV7-9,TRBJ2-5,CASSPDRDQETQYF